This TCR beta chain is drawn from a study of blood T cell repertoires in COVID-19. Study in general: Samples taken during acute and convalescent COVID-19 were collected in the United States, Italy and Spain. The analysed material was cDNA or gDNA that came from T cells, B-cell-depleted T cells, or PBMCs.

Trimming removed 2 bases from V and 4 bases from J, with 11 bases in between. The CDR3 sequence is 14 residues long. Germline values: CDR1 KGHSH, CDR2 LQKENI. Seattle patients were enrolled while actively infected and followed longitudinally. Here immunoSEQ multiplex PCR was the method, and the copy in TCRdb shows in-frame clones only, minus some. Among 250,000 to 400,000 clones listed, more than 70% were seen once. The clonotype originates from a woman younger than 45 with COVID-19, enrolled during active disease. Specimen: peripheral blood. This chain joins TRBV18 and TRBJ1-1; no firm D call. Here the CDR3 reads CASSPDRAVTEAFF. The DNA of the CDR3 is TGTGCCAGCTCACCAGATCGAGCGGTCACTGAAGCTTTCTTT.